What follows is one T cell receptor beta chain and its context. PCR was performed using 60 Vbeta and 13 Jbeta primers. TCRdb's copy holds only in-frame clones and misses some; the assay was immunoSEQ multiplex PCR. The sample has about 200,000 clones; around 84% are singletons. V lost 0 bases and J lost 4; bases outside the gene matches: 5. The CDR3 spans 17 residues. Looked up from germline, CDR1 is PRHDT and CDR2 is FYEKMQ (reference sequence). This sample was taken from a study of cytomegalovirus exposure and HLA in healthy donors. The sample consisted of PBMCs. V is TRBV13 and J is TRBJ2-3; 12 nucleotides match TRBD2. This TCR came from a woman aged 18-29 years in good health and CMV-seronegative. CDR3: CASSLGRLAGDADTQYF. The CDR3 nucleotides are TGTGCCAGCAGCTTAGGGCGACTAGCGGGAGACGCAGATACGCAGTATTTT.